The TCR beta chain under discussion was sequenced for a study of liver allograft versus peripheral blood T cells. As for the study in general: Comparing T cell receptor repertoires in transplanted livers with those in recipients' peripheral blood was part of the design. Study results and limitations: Repertoires of T cell receptors in liver allografts reportedly differed from peripheral blood repertoires.

Trimming cost V 2 bases and J 0 bases; bases outside gene matches: 1. The V gene's germline CDR1 is MNHEY and CDR2 SVGEGT. There are 15 residues in the CDR3. MiXCR, applied by TCRdb to the reads, yields one record per CDR3 protein. The sample holds over 700 distinct CDR3 sequences, approximately 15% seen once. On this clonotype: Antigen: not known.

The genes are TRBV6-2 or TRBV6-3 and TRBJ2-3, with 8 bases identical to TRBD1. The clonotype originates from a human patient who had a liver transplant. Some of the T cells might come from the graft donor. This chain's CDR3 is CASSYRDRSTDTQYF. CDR3 sequence (DNA): TGTGCCAGCAGTTACAGGGACAGGAGCACAGATACGCAGTATTTT.